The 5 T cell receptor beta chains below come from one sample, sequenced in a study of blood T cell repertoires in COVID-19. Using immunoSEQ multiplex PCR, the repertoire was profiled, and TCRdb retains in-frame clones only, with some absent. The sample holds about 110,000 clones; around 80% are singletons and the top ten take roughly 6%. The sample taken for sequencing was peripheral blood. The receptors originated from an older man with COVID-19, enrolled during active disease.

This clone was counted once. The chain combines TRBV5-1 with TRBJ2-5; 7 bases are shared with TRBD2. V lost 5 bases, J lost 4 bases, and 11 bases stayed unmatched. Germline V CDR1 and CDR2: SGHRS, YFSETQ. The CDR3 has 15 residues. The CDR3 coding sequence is TGCGCCAGCAGTATCGGCGGGAGTAATGGAGAGACCCAGTACTTC. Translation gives CASSIGGSNGETQYF.

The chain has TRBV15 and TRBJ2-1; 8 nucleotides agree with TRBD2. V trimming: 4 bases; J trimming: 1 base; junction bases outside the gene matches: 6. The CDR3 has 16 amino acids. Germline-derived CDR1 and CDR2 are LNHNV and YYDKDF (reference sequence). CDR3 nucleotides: TGTGCCACCAGCAAGAAGCGGGAGATATCCTACAATGAGCAGTTCTTC. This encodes CATSKKREISYNEQFF.

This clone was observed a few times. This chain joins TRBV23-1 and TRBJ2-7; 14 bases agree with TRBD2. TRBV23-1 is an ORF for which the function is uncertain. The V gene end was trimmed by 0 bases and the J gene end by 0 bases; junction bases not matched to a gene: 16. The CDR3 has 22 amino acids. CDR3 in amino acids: CASSQSPGLAGGQDESSYEQYF. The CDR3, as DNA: TGCGCCAGCAGTCAATCACCCGGACTAGCGGGAGGACAAGATGAGAGCTCCTACGAGCAGTACTTC.

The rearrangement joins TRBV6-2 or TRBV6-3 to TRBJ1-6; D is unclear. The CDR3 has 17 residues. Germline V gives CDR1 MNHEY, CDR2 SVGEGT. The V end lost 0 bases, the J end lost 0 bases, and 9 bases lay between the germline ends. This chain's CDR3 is CASSYSPESSYNSPLHF. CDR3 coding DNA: TGTGCCAGCAGTTACTCGCCGGAGAGCTCCTATAATTCACCCCTCCACTTT.

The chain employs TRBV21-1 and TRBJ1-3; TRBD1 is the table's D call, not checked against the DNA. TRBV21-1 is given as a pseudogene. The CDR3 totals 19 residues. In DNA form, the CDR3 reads TGTGCCAGCAGCAAACCACGGGACAGGCTCCTCGCGGGGGGAAACACCATATATTTT. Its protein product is CASSKPRDRLLAGGNTIYF.